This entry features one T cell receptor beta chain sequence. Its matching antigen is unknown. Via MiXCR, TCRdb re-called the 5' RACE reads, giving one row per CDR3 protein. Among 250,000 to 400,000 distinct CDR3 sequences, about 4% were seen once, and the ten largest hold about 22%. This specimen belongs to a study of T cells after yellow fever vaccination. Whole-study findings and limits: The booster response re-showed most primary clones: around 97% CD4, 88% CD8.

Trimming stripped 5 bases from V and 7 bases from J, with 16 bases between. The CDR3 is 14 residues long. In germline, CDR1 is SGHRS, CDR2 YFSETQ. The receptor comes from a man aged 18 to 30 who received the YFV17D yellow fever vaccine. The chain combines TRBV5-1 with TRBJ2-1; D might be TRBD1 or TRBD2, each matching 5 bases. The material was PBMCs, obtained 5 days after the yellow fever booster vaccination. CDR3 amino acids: CASRGTMNSNEQFF. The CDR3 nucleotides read TGCGCCAGCAGGGGGACCATGAACAGTAATGAGCAGTTCTTC.